This paragraph reports one T cell receptor beta chain. This clone was seen more than once but under ten times. Its recognized antigen is unknown. No base quality values were provided; no much bigger clone lies one nucleotide off. The V end gives up 6 bases and the J end 3 bases, leaving 8 bases in the junction not matched to a gene. The CDR3 sequence holds 14 residues, the cysteine and phenylalanine included. The only DNA kept is the CDR3, 42 bases in frame from the first base. The germline V gene provides CDR1 MNHEY and CDR2 SVGAGI. These data belong to a study of beta chain features in type 1 diabetes listed by TCRdb under 2018. Regarding the research as a whole: Patients and healthy donors did not differ in mean age, gender distribution, total cell number or subset yield. Regulatory and stem cell-like memory subsets were obtained from only 8 patients and about 8 healthy donors, while naive and central memory subsets were obtained from all 30 or so donors. A total of around 110,000,000 sorted cells were examined across all samples, and RNA yield correlated strongly with the number of cells per subset. The study compared the TCRB repertoires of sorted circulating CD4+ T cell subsets in recently diagnosed type 1 diabetes patients with those in matched healthy donors.

All of the isolated RNA was reverse transcribed with the High Capacity cDNA Reverse Transcription Kit, so expressed TCRB transcripts were sequenced. Naive, central memory and regulatory T cell samples underwent deep immunoSEQ sequencing, averaging around 3.7 million total reads per sample. After sorted cells were lysed in RLT buffer, RNA was extracted with DNase-treated RNeasy Micro or Mini kits, with the choice depending on cell number. To prevent cross-contamination, each cell subset was processed individually, whereas patient and healthy donor samples were processed jointly. The immunoSEQ multiplex PCR was used to amplify TCRB sequences from cDNA, yielding 87-bp fragments that span the CDR3 region. Sequencing of the amplicons was done on the Illumina HiSeq platform. The authors' pipeline ran thus. Synthetic template baselines were used to correct PCR bias computationally, reads within Hamming distance 2 were collapsed, and singletons that could not be merged were discarded. Reads were aligned against IMGT to assign V, D and J genes, CDR3 length and insertions or deletions at six rearrangement sites. Within each subset, clonotype counts were normalized to the number of sorted cells before true diversity and Gini coefficients were calculated with the tcR R package. The overlap coefficient, calculated on TCRB nucleotide sequences, was used to measure repertoire sharing. Out-of-frame TCRB sequences from naive cells were analyzed to stand in for the pre-selection repertoire. The table comes from immuneACCESS by way of TCRdb, which keeps in-frame sequences with V and J called. Part of the clones is missing from these tables; in studies checked, under half for an unresolved V gene and the rest for unknown reasons. The V and J calls and the clone size are those of that table, but D and trimming were determined from the DNA. The sample table shows around 140,000 clones, and 10% are seen once. The ten largest clones capture about 1.3% of the sample.

What the research found in general, with its limitations: Because cDNA was sequenced instead of genomic DNA, highly expressing activated cells could be over-represented, though the groups showed no difference in activation or CD3 levels. PCR may preferentially amplify shorter templates, but because patient and control samples were amplified and corrected together, any resulting skew would affect both groups equally. Patients with type 1 diabetes made fewer insertions and deleted more nucleotides at VDJ recombination sites, implying thymic rearrangement abnormalities. Only small numbers of individuals were included in the HLA sub-analyses, which left unresolved whether HLA type had any influence on TCRB rearrangement. In all four CD4+ subsets, TCRB CDR3 length was moderately but significantly shorter in type 1 diabetes patients. Naive, central memory and regulatory TCRB repertoires appeared to be more similar among patients than among healthy donors.

A single peripheral blood draw of 95 to 150 mL on average was collected from each donor into heparinised tubes. Naive, central memory, regulatory and stem cell-like memory CD4+ T cells were sorted on a BD FACSAria II using a panel including CD45RO, CCR7, CD25, CD127, CD95 and CD27. Every sorted population had a purity above 95%. Right away, PBMCs were isolated by Lymphoprep density gradient centrifugation and were stained directly, with no culture step. Samples were stained and sorted in pairs, with one healthy donor and one patient per experiment, so that batch effects were minimized. The sequence is built from TRBV6-5 and TRBJ2-7; the junction holds 7 bases that match TRBD1. The origin of this receptor is a man in his late teens or twenties in good health. The material sequenced was naive CD4+ T cells from blood. What the cell subset or site label conveys for this sample: true naive CD4+ T cells. The CDR3 in this case is CASRITGANYEQYF. The nucleotides are TGTGCCAGCAGGATAACAGGGGCTAACTACGAGCAGTACTTC.